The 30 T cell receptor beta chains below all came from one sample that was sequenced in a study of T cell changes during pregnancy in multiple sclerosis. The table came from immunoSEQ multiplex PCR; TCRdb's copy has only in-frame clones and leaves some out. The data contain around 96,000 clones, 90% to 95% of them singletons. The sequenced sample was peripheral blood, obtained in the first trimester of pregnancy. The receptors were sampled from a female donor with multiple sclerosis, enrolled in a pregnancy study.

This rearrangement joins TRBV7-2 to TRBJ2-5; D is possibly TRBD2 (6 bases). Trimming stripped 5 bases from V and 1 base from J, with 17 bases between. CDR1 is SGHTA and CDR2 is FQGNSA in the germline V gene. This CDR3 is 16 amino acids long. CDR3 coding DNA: TGTGCCAGCAGCCCCTCCCTCGCGCGGGGCCAAGAGACCCAGTACTTC. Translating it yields CASSPSLARGQETQYF.

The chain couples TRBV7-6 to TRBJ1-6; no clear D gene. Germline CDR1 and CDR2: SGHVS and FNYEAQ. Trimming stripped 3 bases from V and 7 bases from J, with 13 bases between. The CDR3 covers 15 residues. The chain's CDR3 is CASSFSAPGNSPLHF. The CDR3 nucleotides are TGTGCCAGCAGCTTCTCAGCGCCTGGGAATTCACCCCTCCACTTT.

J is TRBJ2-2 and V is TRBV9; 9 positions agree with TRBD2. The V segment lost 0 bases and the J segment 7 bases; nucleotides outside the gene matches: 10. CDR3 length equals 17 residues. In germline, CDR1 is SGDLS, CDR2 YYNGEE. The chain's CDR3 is CASSVEAGGRMVGELFF. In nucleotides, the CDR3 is TGTGCCAGCAGCGTAGAGGCGGGGGGGCGAATGGTCGGGGAGCTGTTTTTT.

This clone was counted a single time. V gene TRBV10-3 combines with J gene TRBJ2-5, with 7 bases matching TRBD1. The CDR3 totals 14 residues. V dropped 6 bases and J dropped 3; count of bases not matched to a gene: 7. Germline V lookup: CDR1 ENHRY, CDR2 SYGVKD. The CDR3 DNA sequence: TGTGCCATCAGGTCCGGGACAGCGGAAGAGACCCAGTACTTC. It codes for CAIRSGTAEETQYF.

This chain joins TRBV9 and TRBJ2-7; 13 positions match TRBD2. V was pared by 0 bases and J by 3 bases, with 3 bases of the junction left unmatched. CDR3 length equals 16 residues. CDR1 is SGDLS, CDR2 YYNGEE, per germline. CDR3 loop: CASSVGTSGGFYEQYF. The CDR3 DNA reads TGTGCCAGCAGCGTAGGGACTAGCGGGGGTTTCTACGAGCAGTACTTC.

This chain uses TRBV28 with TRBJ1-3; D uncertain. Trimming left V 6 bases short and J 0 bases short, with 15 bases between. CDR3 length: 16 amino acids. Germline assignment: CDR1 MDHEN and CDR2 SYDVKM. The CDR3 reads CASSPLSLSSGNTIYF. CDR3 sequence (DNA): TGTGCCAGCAGCCCCCTCTCGCTAAGCTCTGGAAACACCATATATTTT. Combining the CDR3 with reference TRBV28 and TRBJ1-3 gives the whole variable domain DVKVTQSSRYLVKRTGEKVFLECVQDMDHENMFWYRQDPGLGLRLIYFSYDVKMKEKGDIPEGYSVSREKKERFSLILESASTNQTSMYLCASSPLSLSSGNTIYFGEGSWLTVV.

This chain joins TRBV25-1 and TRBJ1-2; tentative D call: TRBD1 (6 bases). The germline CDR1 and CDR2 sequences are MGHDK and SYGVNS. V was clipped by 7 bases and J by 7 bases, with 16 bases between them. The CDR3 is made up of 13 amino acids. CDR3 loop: CASNGQDRLGYTF. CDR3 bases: TGTGCCAGCAATGGCCAGGACAGACTTGGCTACACCTTC.

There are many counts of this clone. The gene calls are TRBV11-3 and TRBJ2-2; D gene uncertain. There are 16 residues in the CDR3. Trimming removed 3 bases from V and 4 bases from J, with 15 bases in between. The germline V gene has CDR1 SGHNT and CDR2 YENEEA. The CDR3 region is CASSLRPPQSTGELFF. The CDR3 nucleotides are TGTGCCAGCAGCTTGCGTCCGCCACAGTCCACCGGGGAGCTGTTTTTT.

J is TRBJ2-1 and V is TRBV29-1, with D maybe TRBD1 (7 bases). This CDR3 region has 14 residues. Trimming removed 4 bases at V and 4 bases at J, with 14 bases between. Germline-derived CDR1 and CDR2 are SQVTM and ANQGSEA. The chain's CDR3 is CSVVGGTVYNEQFF. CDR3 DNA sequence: TGCAGCGTTGTTGGGGGGACAGTTTACAATGAGCAGTTCTTC.

CDR3 in DNA: TGTGCCAGCAGCCCCCGGACTAGCGGCTTCACCGGGGAGCTGTTTTTT. Translating it yields CASSPRTSGFTGELFF. The rearrangement uses TRBV7-8 and TRBJ2-2, with 10 positions matching TRBD2. This CDR3 spans 16 amino acids. J was trimmed by 4 bases and V by 5 bases; bases with no gene match: 7. Germline lookup yields CDR1 SGHVS and CDR2 FQNEAQ.

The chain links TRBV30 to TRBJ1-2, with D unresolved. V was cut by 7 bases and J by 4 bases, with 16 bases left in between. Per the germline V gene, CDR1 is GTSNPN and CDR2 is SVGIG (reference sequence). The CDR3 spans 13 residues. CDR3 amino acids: CASLRSLGYGYTF. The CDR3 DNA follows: TGTGCCTCCCTTCGGAGCCTAGGCTATGGCTACACCTTC. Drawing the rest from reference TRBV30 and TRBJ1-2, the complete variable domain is SQTIHQWPATLVQPVGSPLSLECTVEGTSNPNLYWYRQAAGRGLQLLFYSVGIGQISSEVPQNLSASRPQDRQFILSSKKLLLSDSGFYLCASLRSLGYGYTFGSGTRLTVV.

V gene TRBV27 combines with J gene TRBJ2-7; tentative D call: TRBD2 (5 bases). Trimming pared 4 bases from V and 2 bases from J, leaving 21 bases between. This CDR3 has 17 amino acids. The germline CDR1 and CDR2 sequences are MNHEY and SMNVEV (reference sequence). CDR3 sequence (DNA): TGTGCCAGCAGTTCCCTCGGAGGACCGATCCCCCCCTACGAGCAGTACTTC. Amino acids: CASSSLGGPIPPYEQYF.

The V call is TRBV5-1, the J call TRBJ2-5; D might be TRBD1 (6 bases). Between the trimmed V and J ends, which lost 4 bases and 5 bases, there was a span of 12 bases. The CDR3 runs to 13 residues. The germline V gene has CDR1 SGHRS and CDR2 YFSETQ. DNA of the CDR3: TGCGCCAGCAGCCTACAGGGATCGGAGACCCAGTACTTC. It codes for CASSLQGSETQYF.

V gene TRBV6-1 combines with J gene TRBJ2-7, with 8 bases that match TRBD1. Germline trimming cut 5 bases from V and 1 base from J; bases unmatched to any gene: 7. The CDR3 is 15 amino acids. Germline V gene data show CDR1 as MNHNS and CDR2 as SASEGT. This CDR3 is CASSLGQGGSYEQYF. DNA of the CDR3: TGTGCCAGCAGTCTCGGACAGGGTGGATCCTACGAGCAGTACTTC.

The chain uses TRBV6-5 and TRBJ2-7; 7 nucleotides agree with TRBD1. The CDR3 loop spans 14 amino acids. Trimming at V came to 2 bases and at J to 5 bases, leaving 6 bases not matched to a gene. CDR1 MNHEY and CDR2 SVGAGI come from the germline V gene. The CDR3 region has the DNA TGTGCCAGCAGTTACCACGGACAGGTCCACGAGCAGTACTTC. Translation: CASSYHGQVHEQYF.

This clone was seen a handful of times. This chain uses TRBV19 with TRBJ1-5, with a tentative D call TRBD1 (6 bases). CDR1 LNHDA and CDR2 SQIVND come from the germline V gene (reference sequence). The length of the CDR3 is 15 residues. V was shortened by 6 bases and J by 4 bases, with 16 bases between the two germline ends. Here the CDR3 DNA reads TGTGCCAGTAGCCCCCCGGGGGGCCCAAATCAGCCCCAGCATTTT. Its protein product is CASSPPGGPNQPQHF. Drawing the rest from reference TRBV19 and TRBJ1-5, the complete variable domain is DGGITQSPKYLFRKEGQNVTLSCEQNLNHDAMYWYRQDPGQGLRLIYYSQIVNDFQKGDIAEGYSVSREKKESFPLTVTSAQKNPTAFYLCASSPPGGPNQPQHFGDGTRLSIL.

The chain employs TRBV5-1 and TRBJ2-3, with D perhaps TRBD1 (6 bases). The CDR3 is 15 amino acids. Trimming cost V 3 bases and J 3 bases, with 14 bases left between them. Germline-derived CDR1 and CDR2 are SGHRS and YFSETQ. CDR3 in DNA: TGCGCCAGCAGCTCCAGGGGATTATTTACAGATACGCAGTATTTT. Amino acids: CASSSRGLFTDTQYF.

CDR3 sequence (DNA): TGTGCCAGCAGCAAAGAACAGGGCACTGAAGCTTTCTTT. This gives the protein CASSKEQGTEAFF. The V call is TRBV21-1, the J call TRBJ1-1; TRBD1 is the table's D call and was not checked against the DNA. TRBV21-1 is designated a pseudogene. This CDR3 comprises 13 residues.

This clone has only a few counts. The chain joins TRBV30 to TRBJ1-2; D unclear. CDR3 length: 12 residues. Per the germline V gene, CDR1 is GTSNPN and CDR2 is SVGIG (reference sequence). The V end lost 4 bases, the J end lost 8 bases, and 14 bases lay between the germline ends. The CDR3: CAWTKLGRGYTF. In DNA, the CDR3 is TGTGCCTGGACAAAACTCGGGAGGGGCTACACCTTC.

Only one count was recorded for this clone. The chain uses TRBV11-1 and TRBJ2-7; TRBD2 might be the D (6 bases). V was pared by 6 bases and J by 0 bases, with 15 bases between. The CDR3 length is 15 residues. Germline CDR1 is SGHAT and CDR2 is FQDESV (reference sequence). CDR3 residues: CASRSTKEGSYEQYF. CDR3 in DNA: TGTGCCAGCAGGTCAACCAAGGAGGGCTCCTACGAGCAGTACTTC.

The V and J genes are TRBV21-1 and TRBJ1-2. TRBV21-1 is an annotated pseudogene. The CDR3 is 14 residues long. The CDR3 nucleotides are TGTGCCAGCACTCAGCACGCGGAGAACTATGGCTACACCTTC. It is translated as CASTQHAENYGYTF.

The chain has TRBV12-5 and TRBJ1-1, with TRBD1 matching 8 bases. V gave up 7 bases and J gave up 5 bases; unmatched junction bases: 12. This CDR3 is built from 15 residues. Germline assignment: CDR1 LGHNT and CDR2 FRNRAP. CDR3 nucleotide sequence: TGTGCTAGTGCCGCAAGCCTCAGGGGGCGGACTGAAGCTTTCTTT. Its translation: CASAASLRGRTEAFF.

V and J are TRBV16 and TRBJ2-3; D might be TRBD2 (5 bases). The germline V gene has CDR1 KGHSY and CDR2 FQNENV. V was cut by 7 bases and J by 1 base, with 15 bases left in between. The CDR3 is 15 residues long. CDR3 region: CASTRGRSGTDTQYF. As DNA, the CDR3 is TGTGCCAGCACCAGAGGGCGGTCTGGCACAGATACGCAGTATTTT.

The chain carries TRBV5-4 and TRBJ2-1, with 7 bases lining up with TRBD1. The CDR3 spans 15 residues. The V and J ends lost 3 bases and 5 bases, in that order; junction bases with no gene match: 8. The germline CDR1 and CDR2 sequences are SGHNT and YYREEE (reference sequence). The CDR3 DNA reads TGTGCCAGCAGCTCGAACCGGGACAGAGACAATGAGCAGTTCTTC. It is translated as CASSSNRDRDNEQFF.

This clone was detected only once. The CDR3 reads CASSPTGSLAKNIQYF. The DNA of the CDR3 is TGTGCCAGTAGCCCGACAGGTAGCCTAGCCAAAAACATTCAGTACTTC. The J gene is TRBJ2-4, the V gene TRBV19, with a tentative D call TRBD1 (6 bases). V dropped 6 bases and J dropped 0 bases, with 15 bases sitting between them. From germline, CDR1 is LNHDA and CDR2 SQIVND (reference sequence). The CDR3 length is 16 residues.

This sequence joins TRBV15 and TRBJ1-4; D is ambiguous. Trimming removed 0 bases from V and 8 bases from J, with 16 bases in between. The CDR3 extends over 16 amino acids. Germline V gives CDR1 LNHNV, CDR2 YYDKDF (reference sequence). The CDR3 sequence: CATSREGAYGIEKLFF. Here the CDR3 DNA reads TGTGCCACCAGCAGAGAAGGAGCTTATGGTATCGAAAAACTGTTTTTT.

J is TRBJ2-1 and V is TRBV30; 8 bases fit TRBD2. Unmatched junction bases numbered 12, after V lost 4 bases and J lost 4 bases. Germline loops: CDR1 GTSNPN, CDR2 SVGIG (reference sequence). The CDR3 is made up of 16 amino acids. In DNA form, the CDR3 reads TGTGCCTGGATGGGGAAGGCGGGGGGCTTTTACAATGAGCAGTTCTTC. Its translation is CAWMGKAGGFYNEQFF. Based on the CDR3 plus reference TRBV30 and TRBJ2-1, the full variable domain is SQTIHQWPATLVQPVGSPLSLECTVEGTSNPNLYWYRQAAGRGLQLLFYSVGIGQISSEVPQNLSASRPQDRQFILSSKKLLLSDSGFYLCAWMGKAGGFYNEQFFGPGTRLTVL.

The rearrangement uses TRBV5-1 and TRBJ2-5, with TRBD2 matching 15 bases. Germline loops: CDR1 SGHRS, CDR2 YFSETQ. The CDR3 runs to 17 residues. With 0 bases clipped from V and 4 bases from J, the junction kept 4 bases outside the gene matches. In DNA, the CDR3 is TGCGCCAGCAGCTTGGGGACTAGCGGGGGGGCCTCAGAGACCCAGTACTTC. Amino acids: CASSLGTSGGASETQYF.

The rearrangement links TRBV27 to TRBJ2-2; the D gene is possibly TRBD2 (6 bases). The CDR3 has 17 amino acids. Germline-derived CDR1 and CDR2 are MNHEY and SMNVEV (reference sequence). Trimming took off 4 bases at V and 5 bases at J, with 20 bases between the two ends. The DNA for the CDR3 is TGTGCCAGCAGTTGGGCCAGTGGGCTGACTAGGACCGGGGAGCTGTTTTTT. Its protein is CASSWASGLTRTGELFF.

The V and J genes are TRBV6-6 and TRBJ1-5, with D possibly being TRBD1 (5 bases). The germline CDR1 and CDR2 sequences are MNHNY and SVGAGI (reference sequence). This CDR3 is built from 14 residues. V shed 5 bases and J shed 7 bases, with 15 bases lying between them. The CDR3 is CASSRPGERQPQHF. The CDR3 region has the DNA TGTGCCAGCAGTAGACCGGGGGAGCGGCAGCCCCAGCATTTT.